These 30 T cell receptor beta chains share one sample of origin, sequenced in a study of blood T cell repertoires in COVID-19. Sequenced by immunoSEQ multiplex PCR; TCRdb stores in-frame clones only, minus some. The table has roughly 220,000 clones, 65% to 90% seen once. Sequenced input: peripheral blood. These receptors originate from an elderly man with acute or convalescent COVID-19.

The V and J genes are TRBV27 and TRBJ1-4; D not certain. This CDR3 comprises 13 residues. The germline V gene has CDR1 MNHEY and CDR2 SMNVEV (reference sequence). V lost 3 bases and J lost 4, with 6 bases in between. As DNA, the CDR3 is TGTGCCAGCAGTTTTAATAGTAATGAAAAACTGTTTTTT. This sequence encodes CASSFNSNEKLFF.

This clone appeared once. The chain links TRBV28 to TRBJ2-2; TRBD2 agrees at 14 bases. With 4 bases clipped from V and 5 bases from J, the junction kept 0 bases outside the gene matches. Germline CDR1 is MDHEN and CDR2 is SYDVKM. The CDR3 covers 15 residues. The CDR3 DNA follows: TGTGCCAGCAGTTGGACTAGCGGGAGGACCGGGGAGCTGTTTTTT. Amino acids: CASSWTSGRTGELFF.

The chain uses TRBV5-6 and TRBJ2-3; D gene uncertain. CDR1 SGHDT and CDR2 YYEEEE come from the germline V gene. The V end was cut by 2 bases, the J end by 4 bases, with 5 bases between. There are 12 residues in the CDR3. CDR3 sequence: CASSFKSDTQYF. Written as DNA, the CDR3 is TGTGCCAGCAGCTTTAAATCAGATACGCAGTATTTT.

The J gene is TRBJ2-3, the V gene TRBV29-1; 8 bases align to TRBD2. CDR3 length equals 14 residues. CDR1 and CDR2 from the germline V gene are SQVTM and ANQGSEA. The V segment lost 6 bases and the J segment 2 bases; nucleotides outside the gene matches: 7. This CDR3 reads CSVSKLAATDTQYF. The CDR3 region has the DNA TGCAGCGTCTCAAAACTAGCGGCCACAGATACGCAGTATTTT.

The chain is built from TRBV5-5 and TRBJ1-1; weak D call: TRBD1 (5 bases). The V gene's germline CDR1 is SGHKS and CDR2 YYEKEE (reference sequence). The V gene lost 4 bases and the J gene lost 0 bases, with 7 bases spanning the gap. The CDR3 loop spans 13 amino acids. CDR3 DNA: TGTGCCAGCAGCACAGGTATGAACACTGAAGCTTTCTTT. It encodes CASSTGMNTEAFF.

The rearrangement joins TRBV19 to TRBJ1-4; D is perhaps TRBD1 (5 bases). The V gene lost 5 bases and the J gene lost 6 bases, with 13 bases spanning the gap. From germline, CDR1 is LNHDA and CDR2 SQIVND (reference sequence). The CDR3 is 14 residues long. CDR3 in DNA: TGTGCCAGTAGTTCCAGCTGGGGGGATGAAAAACTGTTTTTT. Translating it yields CASSSSWGDEKLFF.

This chain connects TRBV5-1 to TRBJ2-1; the match to TRBD2 covers 9 bases. CDR3 size: 17 residues. Germline CDR1 SGHRS, CDR2 YFSETQ. Unmatched junction bases numbered 9, after V lost 0 bases and J lost 5 bases. As DNA, the CDR3 is TGCGCCAGCAGCTTGGGGGGACGACTAGCGGAAAACAATGAGCAGTTCTTC. It encodes CASSLGGRLAENNEQFF.

The V gene is TRBV7-8, the J gene TRBJ2-3, with a tentative D call TRBD2 (6 bases). Looked up from germline, CDR1 is SGHVS and CDR2 is FQNEAQ. The CDR3 spans 15 residues. Trimming left V 1 base short and J 4 bases short, with 12 bases between. This CDR3 reads CASSLGPAGPDTQYF. Here the CDR3 DNA reads TGTGCCAGCAGCTTAGGGCCCGCGGGACCAGATACGCAGTATTTT.

The chain recombines TRBV28 with TRBJ2-5; D possibly corresponds to TRBD1 (5 bases). Germline V CDR1 and CDR2: MDHEN, SYDVKM. Trimming removed 3 bases from V and 9 bases from J, with 17 bases in between. CDR3 length: 14 residues. This chain's CDR3 is CASSLGHGLGSQYF. The CDR3 region has the DNA TGTGCCAGCAGTTTGGGGCACGGCTTGGGGTCCCAGTACTTC.

The genes are TRBV28 and TRBJ2-5; 7 bases align to TRBD1. CDR1 is MDHEN and CDR2 is SYDVKM in the germline V gene. The junction had 8 bases not matched to a gene; V was cut back by 5 bases and J by 5 bases. The CDR3 extends over 14 amino acids. DNA of the CDR3: TGTGCCAGCAGTAAGACAGGGTTTAGGGAGACCCAGTACTTC. Its protein is CASSKTGFRETQYF.

The chain joins TRBV5-6 to TRBJ2-3; D gene ambiguous. The CDR3 consists of 15 residues. Trimming stripped 0 bases from V and 2 bases from J, with 10 bases between. Germline CDR1 and CDR2: SGHDT and YYEEEE. The CDR3 DNA reads as TGTGCCAGCAGCTTGGTTGGAGCGTCCACAGATACGCAGTATTTT. This sequence encodes CASSLVGASTDTQYF.

The genes are TRBV5-6 and TRBJ1-2; D remains unclear. Germline CDR1 is SGHDT and CDR2 is YYEEEE. With 0 bases removed from V and 8 bases from J, the gap between germline ends came to 11 bases. The CDR3 spans 13 residues. In nucleotides, the CDR3 is TGTGCCAGCAGCTTGGGGCACACTATGGGCTACACCTTC. Its protein product is CASSLGHTMGYTF.

The chain uses TRBV27 and TRBJ1-6, with D unclear. The CDR3 covers 12 residues. Germline CDR1 is MNHEY and CDR2 is SMNVEV (reference sequence). Trimming cost V 3 bases and J 6 bases, with 3 bases left between them. CDR3 DNA: TGTGCCAGCAGTTTGCGTAATTCACCCCTCCACTTT. It is translated as CASSLRNSPLHF.

This clone has a single count. This chain joins TRBV15 and TRBJ1-1; TRBD1 matches 7 bases. The CDR3 contains 14 residues. Germline CDR1 LNHNV, CDR2 YYDKDF (reference sequence). V lost 7 bases, J lost 0 bases, and 5 bases stayed unmatched. CDR3 nucleotide sequence: TGTGCCACCATGCGGGACAGATTGAACACTGAAGCTTTCTTT. Translating it yields CATMRDRLNTEAFF.

The chain has TRBV27 and TRBJ2-7, with TRBD1 matching over 9 bases. V shed 3 bases, J shed 11 bases, and the junction held 20 bases outside the gene matches. Germline V gives CDR1 MNHEY, CDR2 SMNVEV (reference sequence). The CDR3 sequence is 17 residues long. CDR3 region: CASSFFPFVPGQGIKYF. CDR3 nucleotides: TGTGCCAGCAGTTTTTTCCCCTTTGTCCCGGGACAGGGAATAAAGTACTTC.

J is TRBJ1-6 and V is TRBV28; 9 nucleotides match TRBD1. Germline trimming cut 7 bases from V and 9 bases from J; bases unmatched to any gene: 10. Per germline, CDR1 MDHEN and CDR2 SYDVKM. The CDR3 is made up of 15 amino acids. Written as DNA, the CDR3 is TGTGCCAGCAACCCTCCGGGACAGGGTATTTCACCCCTCCACTTT. This encodes CASNPPGQGISPLHF.

This chain connects TRBV19 to TRBJ1-5; maybe TRBD1 (5 bases). Trimming pared 3 bases from V and 6 bases from J, leaving 15 bases between. Germline V lookup: CDR1 LNHDA, CDR2 SQIVND (reference sequence). This CDR3 spans 15 amino acids. In DNA, the CDR3 is TGTGCCAGTAGTATGGGTCAGGGTTATAGTCAGCCCCAGCATTTT. Translation: CASSMGQGYSQPQHF. The full variable domain, completed using reference TRBV19 and TRBJ1-5, is DGGITQSPKYLFRKEGQNVTLSCEQNLNHDAMYWYRQDPGQGLRLIYYSQIVNDFQKGDIAEGYSVSREKKESFPLTVTSAQKNPTAFYLCASSMGQGYSQPQHFGDGTRLSIL.

The chain links TRBV12-3 or TRBV12-4 to TRBJ2-3; D might be TRBD2 (7 bases). Trimming took 4 bases from V and 11 from J, leaving 16 bases between them. This CDR3 contains 13 residues. CDR3 protein: CASSSTGGGRQYF. The CDR3 nucleotides are TGTGCCAGCAGTTCCACGGGGGGCGGGAGGCAGTATTTT.

In its sample, this clone was seen once. This chain uses TRBV9 with TRBJ1-4; the D gene is possibly TRBD1 (6 bases). This CDR3 is built from 15 residues. V gave up 3 bases and J gave up 5 bases, with 14 bases separating them. Germline values: CDR1 SGDLS, CDR2 YYNGEE. The CDR3 loop reads CASSGRTAPNEKLFF. For the CDR3, the DNA is TGTGCCAGCAGCGGACGGACAGCACCCAATGAAAAACTGTTTTTT.

The gene calls are TRBV5-1 and TRBJ2-1, with TRBD2 as a possible D gene (5 bases). CDR1 and CDR2 (germline): SGHRS, YFSETQ. Deletions cut 6 bases from V and 6 bases from J, with 16 bases between. The CDR3 is 14 residues long. In DNA, the CDR3 is TGCGCCAGCACCCTAGGCGGTCGGGGCAATGAGCAGTTCTTC. It is translated as CASTLGGRGNEQFF.

The chain carries TRBV18 and TRBJ1-3; possibly TRBD1 for D (5 bases). The germline V and J ends were trimmed by 5 bases and 0 bases, with 14 bases remaining between them. The CDR3 has 16 residues. Germline CDR1 is KGHSH and CDR2 is LQKENI. The CDR3 spells CASSSNWGLSGNTIYF. The CDR3 DNA reads TGTGCCAGCTCATCGAATTGGGGACTCTCTGGAAACACCATATATTTT.

The genes are TRBV11-2 and TRBJ2-3; TRBD1 might be the D (6 bases). Trimming left V 2 bases short and J 5 bases short, with 14 bases between. Germline lookup yields CDR1 SGHAT and CDR2 FQNNGV. The CDR3 is made up of 15 amino acids. CDR3: CASSLNRAQGDTQYF. The CDR3 coding sequence is TGTGCCAGCAGCTTAAACAGGGCGCAGGGAGATACGCAGTATTTT.

The chain uses TRBV9 and TRBJ1-1; 8 bases map to TRBD1. With 3 bases clipped from V and 0 bases from J, the junction kept 10 bases outside the gene matches. Per the germline V gene, CDR1 is SGDLS and CDR2 is YYNGEE. The CDR3 runs 17 residues. CDR3 in DNA: TGTGCCAGCAGCGGGGCCTGGACAGGGAACATGAACACTGAAGCTTTCTTT. Translating it yields CASSGAWTGNMNTEAFF.

V gene TRBV5-1 combines with J gene TRBJ2-5; a weak D match, TRBD1 (6 bases). With 1 base removed from V and 1 base from J, the gap between germline ends came to 8 bases. The germline CDR1 and CDR2 sequences are SGHRS and YFSETQ. This CDR3 contains 14 residues. The CDR3 region has the DNA TGCGCCAGCAGCTTGATACAGGGCCAAGAGACCCAGTACTTC. This gives the protein CASSLIQGQETQYF.

The V and J genes are TRBV2 and TRBJ2-2; D gene uncertain. From germline, CDR1 is SNHLY and CDR2 FYNNEI. The CDR3 has 13 amino acids. With 4 bases removed from V and 4 bases from J, the gap between germline ends came to 7 bases. CDR3 in amino acids: CASSGQITGELFF. Written as DNA, the CDR3 is TGTGCCAGCAGTGGCCAGATCACCGGGGAGCTGTTTTTT.

The gene calls are TRBV28 and TRBJ2-7; D not resolved. From germline, CDR1 is MDHEN and CDR2 SYDVKM. Trimming cost V 3 bases and J 3 bases, with 9 bases left between them. The CDR3 is 13 amino acids. The chain's CDR3 is CASSFGYFYEQYF. In nucleotides, the CDR3 is TGTGCCAGCAGTTTCGGGTACTTCTACGAGCAGTACTTC.

The V call is TRBV19, the J call TRBJ2-1; D is ambiguous. The germline V and J ends were trimmed by 4 bases and 6 bases, with 13 bases remaining between them. The CDR3 covers 14 residues. The germline CDR1 and CDR2 sequences are LNHDA and SQIVND (reference sequence). CDR3 sequence (DNA): TGTGCCAGTAGTACAAACCGGGTGGGCAATGAGCAGTTCTTC. Its protein product is CASSTNRVGNEQFF. Looking up the rest from reference TRBV19 and TRBJ2-1 gives the full variable domain: DGGITQSPKYLFRKEGQNVTLSCEQNLNHDAMYWYRQDPGQGLRLIYYSQIVNDFQKGDIAEGYSVSREKKESFPLTVTSAQKNPTAFYLCASSTNRVGNEQFFGPGTRLTVL.

The genes are TRBV6-5 and TRBJ1-2; 9 bases are a match to TRBD1. Germline V gives CDR1 MNHEY, CDR2 SVGAGI. This CDR3 is built from 15 residues. Trimming at V came to 5 bases and at J to 4 bases, leaving 8 bases not matched to a gene. The CDR3, as DNA: TGTGCCAGCAGTCAACAGGGACAGGGACTCTATGGCTACACCTTC. This sequence encodes CASSQQGQGLYGYTF.

The J gene is TRBJ1-5, the V gene TRBV19, with D perhaps matching TRBD1 (5 bases). Trimming took 10 bases from V and 0 from J, leaving 13 bases between them. The CDR3 loop spans 14 amino acids. The germline V gene encodes CDR1 LNHDA and CDR2 SQIVND (reference sequence). The CDR3 reads CATEDNYSNQPQHF. The CDR3, as DNA: TGTGCCACCGAGGACAACTATAGCAATCAGCCCCAGCATTTT.

CDR3 protein: CASSEEGLAGNEQYF. The CDR3 DNA reads as TGTGCCAGCAGTGAAGAGGGACTAGCGGGAAACGAGCAGTACTTC. The chain recombines TRBV2 with TRBJ2-7; 13 bases align to TRBD2. The CDR3 extends over 15 amino acids. The V gene end was trimmed by 1 base and the J gene end by 5 bases; junction bases not matched to a gene: 2. Germline V gene lookup returns CDR1 SNHLY and CDR2 FYNNEI.